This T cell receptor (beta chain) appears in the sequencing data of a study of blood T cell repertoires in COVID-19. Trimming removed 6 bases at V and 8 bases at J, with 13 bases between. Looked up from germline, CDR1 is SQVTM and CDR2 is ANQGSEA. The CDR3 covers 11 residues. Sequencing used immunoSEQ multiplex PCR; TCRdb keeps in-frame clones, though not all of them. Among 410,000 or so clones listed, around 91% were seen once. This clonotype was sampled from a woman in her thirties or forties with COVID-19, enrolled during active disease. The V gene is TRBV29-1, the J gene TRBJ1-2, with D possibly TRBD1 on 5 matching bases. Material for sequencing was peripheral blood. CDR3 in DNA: TGCAGCGTGGAGGCAGGGAGGGGCTACACCTTC. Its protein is CSVEAGRGYTF. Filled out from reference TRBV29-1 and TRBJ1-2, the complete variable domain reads SAVISQKPSRDICQRGTSLTIQCQVDSQVTMMFWYRQQPGQSLTLIATANQGSEATYESGFVIDKFPISRPNLTFSTLTVSNMSPEDSSIYLCSVEAGRGYTFGSGTRLTVV.